Given below is one T cell receptor beta chain in context. There is no known antigen for this receptor. Per-base qualities were not stored, and no clone one base away is much larger. The sample comes from a study of CD8+CD57+ T cells in acquired aplastic anemia (dated by TCRdb to between 2017 and 2018). With respect to the entire study: A mean of roughly 2.9 ug of DNA, ranging from about 0.17 to 30 ug, was extracted from sorted CD4+ and CD8+ cells. A CD8+CD57+ expansion meant a frequency higher than the mean frequency seen in healthy subjects. General study outcomes and caveats: Although roughly 29 CD8+ CDR3 sequences were shared by patients and controls, these sequences appeared highly expressed in patients and within the immunodominant clones of patients. Patients and healthy controls showed no significant difference in CD8+ Simpson's diversity (P=0.060).

Per the germline V gene, SGHVS is the CDR1 and FNYEAQ is the CDR2. The CDR3 sequence holds 16 residues, the cysteine and phenylalanine included. Only the CDR3 region is kept as DNA, spanning 48 bases read in frame from base 1. Trimmed from V: 2 bases; trimmed from J: 11 bases; junction bases lacking a gene match: 15. Profiling of TCR beta VDJ combinations and CDR3 sequences used genomic DNA as the template. An Illumina HiSeq 2000 was the platform used for TCR repertoire sequencing. Per the original workflow: Repertoires were assessed using TRBV/TRBJ rearrangement plots, CDR3 size and DJ length profiles, and Simpson's diversity index. The most abundant DNA sequence in the deep sequencing data was defined as the immunodominant clone. CDR3 amino acid sequences were screened for sharing across subjects and were compared with published repertoires and the VDJdb database. The public reads were reanalyzed by TCRdb: fastp trimming at Q25, MiXCR alignment, in-frame beta chains only. When rows share a CDR3 protein, they turn into one entry using the most common DNA and genes. These V and J calls are TCRdb output, not the study's own analysis. Across this sample there are roughly 250,000 distinct CDR3 sequences, with approximately 80% seen only once. 35% to 50% of the sample rests with the top ten.

Expansion of CD8+CD57+ cells had been shown by flow cytometry in the patients chosen for sequencing. All patients had severe acquired aplastic anemia diagnosed by International Study of Aplastic Anemia and Agranulocytosis and Camitta criteria. Patients had received no therapy at the time of blood sampling. In the study, sorted CD4+ and CD8+ blood T cells from patients with severe aplastic anemia and from healthy subjects underwent deep sequencing of TCR repertoires. Patients were enrolled in the USA under clinicaltrials.gov protocols 00001620, 01623167, 00001397, 00071045, 00081523 and 00961064. Ficoll-Paque density gradient centrifugation was used to isolate peripheral blood mononuclear cells. CD4+ and CD8+ T cells were sorted by FACS or magnetic beads before DNA extraction.

Sequencing input: sorted CD4+, CD8+, or CD8+CD57+ T cells (not recorded which) from PBMCs. The receptor's source is a human donor with aplastic anemia. The V and J segments used are TRBV7-6 and TRBJ2-1; the junction holds 7 bases that match TRBD2. This receptor carries the CDR3 CASSLPPLAAKTQQFF. The DNA sequence reads TGTGCCAGCAGCTTACCACCCCTAGCGGCTAAGACCCAGCAGTTCTTC.